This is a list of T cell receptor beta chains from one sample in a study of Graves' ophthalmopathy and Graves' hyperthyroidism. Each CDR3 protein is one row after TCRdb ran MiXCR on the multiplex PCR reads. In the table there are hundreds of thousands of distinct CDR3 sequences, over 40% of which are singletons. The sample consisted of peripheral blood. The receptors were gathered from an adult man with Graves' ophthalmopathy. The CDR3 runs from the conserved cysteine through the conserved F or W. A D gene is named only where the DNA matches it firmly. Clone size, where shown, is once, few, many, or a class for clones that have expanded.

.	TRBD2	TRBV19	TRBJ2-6	TGTGCCAGTAGTGTGGGACTAGCGGGAGTTCGCACCGGGGCCAACGTCCTGACTTTC	CASSVGLAGVRTGANVLTF
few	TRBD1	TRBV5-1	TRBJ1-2	TGCGCCAGCAGCTTGGACGGGACAGGGAACTATGGCTACACCTTC	CASSLDGTGNYGYTF
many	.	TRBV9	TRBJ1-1	TGTGCCAGCAGCCCAAGAGGAGGGGTTCTCACGAACACTGAAGCTTTCTTT	CASSPRGGVLTNTEAFF
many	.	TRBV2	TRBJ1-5	TGTGCCAGCAGTGAAGTGTTGGGGAATCAGCCCCAGCATTTT	CASSEVLGNQPQHF
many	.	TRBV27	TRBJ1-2	TGTGCCAGCAGTTCGGGACACCTTAACTATGGCTACACCTTC	CASSSGHLNYGYTF
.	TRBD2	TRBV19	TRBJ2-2	TGTGCCAGTAGTCGGACTAGCGGCGGCACCGGGGAGCTGTTTTTT	CASSRTSGGTGELFF
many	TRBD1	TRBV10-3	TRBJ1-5	TGTGCCAGCAGTTACGGGGGGACAGGCGATAATCAGCCCCAGCATTTT	CASSYGGTGDNQPQHF
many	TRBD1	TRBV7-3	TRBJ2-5	TGTGCCAGCAGCACCACAGGGGGCGTGGGAGAGACCCAGTACTTC	CASSTTGGVGETQYF
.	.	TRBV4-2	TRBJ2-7	TGTGCCAGCAGCAGGCCAGGTAGCTACGAGCAGCACTTC	CASSRPGSYEQHF
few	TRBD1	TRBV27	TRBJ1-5	TGTGCCAGCAGGTCACAGGGGAATCAGCCCCAGCATTTT	CASRSQGNQPQHF
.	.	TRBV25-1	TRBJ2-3	TGTGCCACCTCCCAAGAGGGGCGGGCGCCCGGAGATACGCAGTATTTT	CATSQEGRAPGDTQYF
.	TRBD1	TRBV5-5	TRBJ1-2	TGTGCCAGCAGACGGACAGGGAACTATGGCTACACCTTC	CASRRTGNYGYTF
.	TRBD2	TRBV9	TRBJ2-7	TGTGCCAGCAGCGTAGGAGGGCGGGGGGACTACGAGCAGTACTTC	CASSVGGRGDYEQYF
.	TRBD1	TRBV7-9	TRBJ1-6	TGTGCCAGCAGTCTAACAGGGGGTTTGTCACCCCTCCACTTT	CASSLTGGLSPLHF
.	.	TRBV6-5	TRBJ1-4	TGTGCCGGCAGAGGGGGTAATGAAAAACTGTTTTTT	CAGRGGNEKLFF
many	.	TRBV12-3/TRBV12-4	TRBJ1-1	TGTGCCAGCACAATAAACACTGAAGCTTTCTTT	CASTINTEAFF
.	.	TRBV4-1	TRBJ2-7	TGCGCCAGCAGCCAAGAGGACAGTAGAGACGAGCAGTACTTC	CASSQEDSRDEQYF
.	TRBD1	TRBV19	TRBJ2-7	TGTGCCAGTAGTCCTCGACAGGGGGGAGTTTACGAGCAGTACTTC	CASSPRQGGVYEQYF
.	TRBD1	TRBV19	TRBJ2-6	TGTGCCAGTAGACCGGGACAGGGGGCGGCTGTTGGGGCCAACGTCCTGACTTTC	CASRPGQGAAVGANVLTF
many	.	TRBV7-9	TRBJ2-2	TGTGCCAGCAGTGGGCTCACCGGGGAGCTGTTTTTT	CASSGLTGELFF
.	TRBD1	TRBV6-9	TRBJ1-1	TGTGCCAGCAGACTACAGGGGGCTGACACTGAAGCTTTCTTT	CASRLQGADTEAFF
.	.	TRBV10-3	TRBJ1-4	TGTGCCAGCAGTTATCGGACTAATGAAAAACTGTTTTTT	CASSYRTNEKLFF